This paragraph covers one TCR beta chain sequence. No cognate antigen has been identified for it. Base-call qualities are not available, and no considerably larger clone is one nucleotide away. This sample was included in a study of cytomegalovirus exposure and HLA in healthy donors (dated by TCRdb to between 2016 and 2019). For context, the study as a whole: According to an earlier analysis of several hundred of the donors, about 179 million T cells yielded 120 million or so unique TCR beta sequences and less than 300 Gb of sequence data. The number of donors typed differed by locus, with about 629-640 for A, B, C, DRB1 and DQB1, more than 500 for DQA1, 606 for DPA1, and some 440 for DPB1. In an earlier analysis of about 590 of the donors, high-throughput TCR beta sequencing was used to judge whether each TCR beta V gene segment behaved as functional or pseudogenic. In the later analysis, no new phenotypic data were used to find candidate immune exposures; instead, reliance was placed on TCR beta sequences and their occurrence across donors. Both class I and class II loci were covered by HLA typing, at four-digit resolution. Along with the roughly 670-subject first cohort, a separate validation cohort of more than 90 different subjects was used. The study used immunosequencing to profile the T cell repertoires of 666 subjects and linked those repertoires to cytomegalovirus serostatus. Approximately 300 gigabases of sequencing data and 75 million to 85 million unique TCR sequences made up an early release that covered several hundred HLA-typed donors. Of the roughly 390 genotyped donors, approximately 80% fell in the genetic ancestry cluster associated with self-reported Caucasian donors. A later genetic analysis used genome-wide SNP genotypes for about 60% of the roughly 700 donors, treating that subset as a discovery cohort. Roughly five DR-DQ haplotypes were treated as single units for association and clustering because of strong linkage in the cohort. To study patterns of TCR occurrence, a later analysis re-analyzed previously published TCR beta repertoires from around 700 donors and added high-resolution HLA genotyping. Every discovery cohort repertoire had been produced on one sequencing platform. Donor age, sex, ethnicity and CMV serostatus were compiled together with the repertoire data. The study was designed to test whether signatures of past pathogen exposure could be identified by cataloging public T cell receptors. To predict cytomegalovirus infection status, the study brought together high-throughput TCR immunosequencing, statistical association of individual TCRs with disease status, and machine learning. Among 300 to 500 genotyped donors of the cohort, an average of around 220,000 unique TCR beta nucleotide sequences was sequenced per donor, of which 15% to 20% were non-productive. Overall results and qualifications from the work: A further reported finding was that TCR beta sequences accurately predicted the HLA-A and HLA-B alleles for most subjects in the first cohort. Correlated functional status among segregating V segments might reflect linkage disequilibrium, but an unknown experimental factor could not be ruled out. Sequencing depth was assumed to be roughly uniform across donors in the presence/absence analyses, though that assumption may not hold. The study listed 164 TCR beta chains as associated with cytomegalovirus. The classifier was reported to diagnose cytomegalovirus status with high specificity and sensitivity in both the original and validation cohorts. In a later analysis, HLA-associated TCR beta chains showed more clonal expansion and lower generation probabilities than non-associated chains that were equally common. In a later genetic analysis, fewer N-insertions in productive TCRs were reported among donors in an Asian-associated ancestry cluster than the roughly 640-donor mean. In a later genetic analysis, a missense DCLRE1C variant was associated with V-gene and J-gene trimming of TCR beta chains, and the association was replicated in an independent cohort. A few of the identified cytomegalovirus-associated TCR beta chains were confirmed in vitro to be specific for cytomegalovirus antigens. A cluster of highly shared sequence variants was judged likely to be a technical artifact of the sequencing pipeline. Because the 87-base-pair reads could not distinguish some IMGT-functional V segments, including TRBV6-2 and TRBV6-3, those segments were excluded. The cohort was sequenced for TCR beta chains only, and without alpha or paired-chain data the features that could be detected were limited. In a later analysis, the rate of TCR association differed among HLA loci, with DRB1 alleles having the most associated TCRs and HLA-C alleles having the fewest. Most TCR sequences were seen in very few donors, while some public TCRs were found in many individuals. Assigning TCR associations to individual alleles was difficult when HLA alleles, especially DR and DQ, strongly co-occurred. The earlier analysis of 450 to 700 of the donors excluded some 16 rarely observed V segments, including chromosome 9 orphons, because counts were too low. Because HLA typing was missing for some donors at each locus, association tests included only the typed subset. It was suggested by the authors that the approach could potentially be generalized to other disease states and immunological phenotypes. CMV serostatus was the only immune exposure information available for the cohort. A later analysis associated about 17,000 TCR beta sequences with specific HLA alleles at a false discovery rate of 0.05. In a later analysis, several top co-occurrence clusters were reported to appear linked to parvovirus B19, influenza, CMV and Epstein-Barr virus. In an earlier analysis of about 600 of the donors, most TCR beta V segments appeared in productive rearrangements about 87% or about 30% of the time, broadly matching IMGT annotations. A later analysis found that most CMV-associated TCR beta chains appeared HLA-restricted, with HLA associations seemingly driven largely by CMV exposure.

Receptor amplification or capture employed the immunoSEQ multiplex PCR assay. A mixture of 60 forward primers for TCR Vbeta segments and 13 reverse primers for TCR Jbeta segments was used in the multiplex PCR. The CDR3 region of rearranged TCR beta genes was amplified from genomic DNA with a multiplex PCR assay. The Illumina HiSeq System was used to sequence the amplified TCR beta libraries as 87-base-pair reads. The paper's data handling went like this. In a later analysis, some 80 million unique TCR beta chains were counted across the 650 to 700 repertoires, and roughly 10 million of these chains were shared by at least two donors. Raw reads were error-corrected and collapsed into unique sequences by a nearest-neighbor algorithm in which closely related sequences were merged to remove PCR and sequencing errors. Alignment of CDR3 sequences to IMGT reference sequences was used to assign V, D and J gene segments. For a sequence to be retained, at least a six-nucleotide match to both a V gene segment and a J gene segment was required. Rearrangements were called productive when the CDR3 lacked stop codons and stayed in frame with V and J; all others were non-productive. Following IMGT convention, CDR3 was defined as the stretch from the second conserved V-encoded cysteine to the conserved J-encoded phenylalanine. The earlier analysis of about 530 of the donors excluded any sequence lacking an unambiguous match to a single V gene segment. In an earlier analysis of some 590 of the donors, a V segment was called functional when productive rearrangements were above 56.7%, and segregating when the standard deviation between donors exceeded 5%. A statistical classification framework was developed to diagnose cytomegalovirus status using the catalog of TCR beta chain sequences. V and J gene assignment, in a later analysis, came from comparing TCR nucleotide sequences with IMGT/GENE-DB human TR gene sequences. Using the TCRdist pipeline, a later analysis assigned CDR3 sequences along with most-parsimonious VDJ recombination scenarios. A later analysis defined each TCR beta chain by its CDR3 amino acid sequence plus V-gene family, and excluded reads lacking a unique V-gene family. A later analysis removed 592 highly shared, low-generation-probability nucleotide sequences to deal with suspected cross-contamination and a sequencing artifact. For each public chain, a later analysis derived a clonal expansion index from normalized ranks of inferred template counts within each repertoire. Generation probabilities in a later analysis came from a VDJ recombination model fitted to out-of-frame rearrangements, and those results were checked against IGoR. In a later analysis, hypergeometric tests were used to score TCR-TCR, TCR-HLA and TCR-CMV co-occurrence, with a repertoire-size bias correction applied to TCR pairs. In a later analysis, false discovery rates were estimated by permuting HLA or CMV assignments 20 times. A later analysis grouped co-occurring TCRs with DBSCAN, adding TCRdist sequence similarity when clustering within HLA-allele-positive subsets. For co-occurrence clustering, repertoires with fewer than 30,000 or more than 120,000 public chains were excluded, along with roughly five repertoires with anomalous nucleotide sharing. TCRdb obtained this table from immuneACCESS and retained in-frame rearrangements with V and J assigned. These tables miss some clones; where compared with another copy, unresolved V genes account for less than half of the shortfall, and the remainder is unexplained. Clone size and the V and J calls come from that table; the DNA yielded D and trimming. In this sample the table shows roughly 99,000 clones, around 77% of which occur a single time. Clones ranked in the top ten supply roughly 3.9% of the sample.

The germline V gene sets CDR1 to SGHAT and CDR2 to FQNNGV. The V end loses 3 bases and the J end loses 6 bases, and a stretch of 9 bases separates them. The CDR3 starts with the cysteine, ends with the phenylalanine, and has 12 residues. The DNA shown is the 36-base CDR3, in frame from base 1. The cohort comprised around 690 healthy bone marrow donors. At the time of sampling, all cohort members were nominally healthy, though unrecorded immune exposures were likely present. The donor was CMV seronegative and belonged to the group of over 300 seronegative cohort members. Every donor gave a peripheral blood sample, and the peripheral blood mononuclear cells from that sample were used for TCR beta sequencing. The Qiagen DNeasy Blood Extraction Kit was used to extract genomic DNA from the blood cell samples.

Recombination connected TRBV11-2 to TRBJ2-7, and possibly TRBD2, on 6 matching bases. Source material: PBMCs. The sequence was obtained from a male donor in good health and CMV-seronegative. The CDR3: CASSFGAGEQYF. The bases read TGTGCCAGCAGCTTTGGAGCGGGCGAGCAGTACTTC.